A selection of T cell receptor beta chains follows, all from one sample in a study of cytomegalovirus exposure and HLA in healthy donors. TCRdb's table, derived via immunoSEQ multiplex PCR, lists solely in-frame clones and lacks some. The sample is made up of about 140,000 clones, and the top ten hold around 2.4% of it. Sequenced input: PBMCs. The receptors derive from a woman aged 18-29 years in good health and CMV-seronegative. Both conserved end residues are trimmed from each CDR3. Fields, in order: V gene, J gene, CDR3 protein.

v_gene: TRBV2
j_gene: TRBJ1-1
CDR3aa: ASSDYRGMGDTEAF

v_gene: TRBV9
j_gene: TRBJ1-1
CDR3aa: ASSATDTHLNTEAF

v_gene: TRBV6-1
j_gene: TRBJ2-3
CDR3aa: ASSEAPPGGFSTDTQY

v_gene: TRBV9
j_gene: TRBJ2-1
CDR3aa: ASSDQGLAGGYNEQF

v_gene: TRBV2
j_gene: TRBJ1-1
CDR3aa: ASSEKDRGPPEAF

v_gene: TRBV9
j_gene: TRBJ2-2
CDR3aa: ASSAGLARGTGELF

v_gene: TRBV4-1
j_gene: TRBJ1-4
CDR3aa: ASSQDLIGTGLNEKLF

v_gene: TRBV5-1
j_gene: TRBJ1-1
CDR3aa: ASSLPQGRGRNTEAF

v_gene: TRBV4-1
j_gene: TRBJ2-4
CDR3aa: ASSQDSGGTFKNIQY

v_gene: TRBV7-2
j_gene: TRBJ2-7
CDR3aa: ASSPSSGRAGEQY

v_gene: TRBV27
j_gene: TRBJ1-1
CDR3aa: ASSLTFSDTEAF

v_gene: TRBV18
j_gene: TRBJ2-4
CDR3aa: ASSPSTDSDIQY

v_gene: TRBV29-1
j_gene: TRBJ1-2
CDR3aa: SVLLRTGSLGGNYGYT

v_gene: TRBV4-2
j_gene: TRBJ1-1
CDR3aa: ASSQEGTGITEAF

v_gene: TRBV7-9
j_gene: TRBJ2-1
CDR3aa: ASSPAGQVSNEQF

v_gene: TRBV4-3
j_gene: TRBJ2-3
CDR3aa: ASSQAPVVAGTDTQY

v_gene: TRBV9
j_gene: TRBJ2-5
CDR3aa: ASTPYRDSRPGTQY

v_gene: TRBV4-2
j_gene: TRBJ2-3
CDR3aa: ASSQASRADTDTQY

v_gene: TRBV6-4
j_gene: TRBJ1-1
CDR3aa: ASSDSRDTEAF

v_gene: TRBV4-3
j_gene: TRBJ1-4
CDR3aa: ASSQDRAVVNEKLF

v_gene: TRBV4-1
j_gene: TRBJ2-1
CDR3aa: ASSQDPPTSGASDEQF

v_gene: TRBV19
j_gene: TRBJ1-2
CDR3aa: ASSIYGQQGYT

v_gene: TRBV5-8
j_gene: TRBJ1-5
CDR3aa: ASSIQGYQPQH

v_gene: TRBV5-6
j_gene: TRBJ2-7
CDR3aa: ASTVWDRAYEQY

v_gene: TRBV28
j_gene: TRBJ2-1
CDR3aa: ASILAGGYNEQF

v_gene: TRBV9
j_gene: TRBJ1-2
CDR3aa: ASSERDRGTYGYT

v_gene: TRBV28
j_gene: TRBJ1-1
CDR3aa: AIFGTGVGRTEAF